The 6 T cell receptor beta chains listed next were all sequenced from one sample in a study of cytomegalovirus exposure and HLA in healthy donors. This PCR relied on a set of 60 Vbeta primers and 13 Jbeta primers. The table came from immunoSEQ multiplex PCR; TCRdb's copy has only in-frame clones and leaves some out. The sample has about 200,000 clones, more than 75% seen once. The sequencing sample was made of PBMCs. These receptor sequences come from a male donor in good health and CMV-seropositive.

This CDR3 is CASSYGNNQPQHF. As DNA, the CDR3 is TGTGCCAGCAGCTACGGGAACAATCAGCCCCAGCATTTT. The genes are TRBV7-2 and TRBJ1-5; D is undetermined. Germline-derived CDR1 and CDR2 are SGHTA and FQGNSA. CDR3 size: 13 residues. Deletions cut 4 bases from V and 3 bases from J, with 7 bases between.

This rearrangement joins TRBV9 to TRBJ1-4, with 9 bases matching TRBD1. The germline gives CDR1 SGDLS, CDR2 YYNGEE. V lost 1 base and J lost 6; bases outside the gene matches: 7. The CDR3 is made up of 16 amino acids. CDR3 nucleotides: TGTGCCAGCAGCGTAAATCAGGGGGACAGGGATGAAAAACTGTTTTTT. Protein product: CASSVNQGDRDEKLFF.

The chain recombines TRBV27 with TRBJ2-5, with D possibly matching TRBD1 (5 bases). The V gene lost 6 bases and the J gene lost 11 bases, with 28 bases spanning the gap. The CDR3 runs to 16 residues. The germline CDR1 and CDR2 sequences are MNHEY and SMNVEV (reference sequence). The CDR3 protein is CASSWEKRTGIEEQYF. The CDR3 DNA follows: TGTGCCAGCAGCTGGGAAAAAAGAACAGGAATTGAGGAGCAGTACTTC.

The rearrangement uses TRBV27 and TRBJ1-4; weak D call: TRBD1 (5 bases). Germline assignment: CDR1 MNHEY and CDR2 SMNVEV (reference sequence). This CDR3 has 14 amino acids. Trimming took off 2 bases at V and 4 bases at J, with 8 bases between the two ends. The CDR3 loop reads CASSLGTLNEKLFF. Here the CDR3 DNA reads TGTGCCAGCAGTTTAGGGACTCTTAATGAAAAACTGTTTTTT.

The chain recombines TRBV7-2 with TRBJ1-1, with TRBD1 identical over 9 bases. The J segment lost 5 bases and the V segment lost 3 bases, leaving 4 bases of the junction unmatched. The CDR3 is 14 residues long. CDR1 and CDR2 (germline): SGHTA, FQGNSA. CDR3 residues: CASSFTTGGTEAFF. Here the CDR3 DNA reads TGTGCCAGCAGCTTCACGACAGGGGGGACTGAAGCTTTCTTT.

This sequence joins TRBV7-7 and TRBJ2-1, with D possibly matching TRBD1 (5 bases). CDR3 length: 13 amino acids. V lost 5 bases and J 4 bases, leaving 9 bases between the germline ends. The germline V gene has CDR1 SSHAT and CDR2 FNYEAQ (reference sequence). Here the CDR3 reads CASSPDRYNEQFF. The CDR3 nucleotides are TGTGCCAGCAGCCCTGACAGATACAATGAGCAGTTCTTC.